This is a list of T cell receptor beta chains from one sample in a study of regulatory T cells in long-lasting Graves disease. TCRdb re-analysed the multiplex PCR reads in MiXCR, keeping a single row per CDR3 protein. The table has 350,000 to 450,000 distinct CDR3 sequences, about a sixth seen once. This same sample was also taken into another study, of T cells in Graves' hyperthyroidism and ophthalmopathy.

The sample was peripheral blood mononuclear cells (PBMCs), taken at new diagnosis, from a patient treated with antithyroid drugs. These receptors all stem from a man aged 35 to 55 with Graves disease. CDR3s include the opening cysteine and the closing phenylalanine or tryptophan. The D gene is left open where the match is weak. Not all rows give a size; the values are once, few, many and, for expanded clones, a class.

J gene,D gene,clone size,V gene,CDR3 DNA,CDR3 protein
TRBJ2-2,.,few,TRBV7-9,TGTGCCAGCAGCTTCTGGACCGCCGGGACCGGGGAGCTGTTTTTT,CASSFWTAGTGELFF
TRBJ2-7,.,few,TRBV20-1,TGCAGTGCTAAGCAGGGGGGCTCGTCGTATCACGAGCAGTACTTC,CSAKQGGSSYHEQYF
TRBJ1-4,.,many,TRBV12-3/TRBV12-4,TGTGCCAGCAGTTTGACAGCTATTAATGAAAAACTGTTTTTT,CASSLTAINEKLFF
TRBJ2-2,.,many,TRBV2,TGTGCCAGCAGTGTAGCGGTAAACACCGGGGAGCTGTTTTTT,CASSVAVNTGELFF
TRBJ2-3,.,.,TRBV4-2,TGTGCCAGCAGCCATGCCCCCCCCGGGGGTGCAGATACGCAGTATTTT,CASSHAPPGGADTQYF
TRBJ2-3,.,few,TRBV15,TGTGCCACCAGCAGAGCTGGGGGGGGACAGAACACAGATACGCAGTATTTT,CATSRAGGGQNTDTQYF
TRBJ2-1,TRBD2,few,TRBV6-5,TGTGCCAGCAGTTCCACGAGCGGGGGGAAGTACAATGAGCAGTTCTTC,CASSSTSGGKYNEQFF
TRBJ2-2,TRBD1,.,TRBV7-3,TGTGCCGGACTGACAGGGGAGAACACCGGGGAGCTGTTTTTT,CAGLTGENTGELFF
TRBJ1-6,.,many,TRBV6-1,TGTGCCAGCAGAACCCGTAGGGGGGGCTATAATTCACCCCTCCACTTT,CASRTRRGGYNSPLHF
TRBJ2-5,.,few,TRBV18,TGTGCCAGCTCCCAAAGCCGGACAGAAGAGACCCAGTACTTC,CASSQSRTEETQYF
TRBJ2-7,.,many,TRBV6-1,TGTGCCAGCAGTGACGGGGGAGTCACCTACGAGCAGTACTTC,CASSDGGVTYEQYF
TRBJ2-3,TRBD2,few,TRBV28,TGTGCCAGCAGGTCCCCGGGACTAGCGACAGATACGCAGTATTTT,CASRSPGLATDTQYF
TRBJ2-7,.,once,TRBV27,TGTGCCAGCAGTTTATCGCGGGCAGCCTCCTACGAGCAGTACTTC,CASSLSRAASYEQYF
TRBJ1-4,.,.,TRBV28,TGTGCCAGCAGCCTAGGAGGGCAGGGCTTCGAAAAACTGTTTTTT,CASSLGGQGFEKLFF
TRBJ2-7,.,many,TRBV28,TGTGCCAGCAGTTTATCGCAGGGCGGAGCCTACGAGCAGTACTTC,CASSLSQGGAYEQYF
TRBJ2-1,.,many,TRBV5-1,TGCGCCAGCAGCTTGGATCCCGGGAGCCAGGGTGAGCAGTTCTTC,CASSLDPGSQGEQFF
TRBJ1-5,.,.,TRBV19,TGTGCCAGTAGTACTACAGGTACTAGCGGGCAGCCCCAGCATTTT,CASSTTGTSGQPQHF
TRBJ1-5,.,few,TRBV7-9,TGTGCCAGCAGTCCCCTCGGGGGCTCCAATCAGCCCCAGCATTTT,CASSPLGGSNQPQHF
TRBJ2-7,.,many,TRBV7-9,TGTGCCAGCAGCCTGGGCGCAGGGGAAGGGCAGTACTTC,CASSLGAGEGQYF
TRBJ1-3,.,.,TRBV4-1,TGCGCCAGCAGCCAAGAATATGGCTCCTCTGGAAACACCATATATTTT,CASSQEYGSSGNTIYF
TRBJ1-3,.,many,TRBV18,TGTGCCAGCTCACAGTCCTCACCGGCGAGCTCTGGAAACACCATATATTTT,CASSQSSPASSGNTIYF
TRBJ2-1,TRBD2,many,TRBV2,TGTGCCAGCATCGGGAGGGGGGTGGCCTATGAGCAGTTCTTC,CASIGRGVAYEQFF
TRBJ1-6,.,.,TRBV20-1,TGCAGTGCTAGAGTTGCGGACATTTCTTCACCCCTCCACTTT,CSARVADISSPLHF
TRBJ1-5,TRBD1,few,TRBV12-5,TGTGCTAGTGCCGGGACAGGGGATCAGCCCCAGCATTTT,CASAGTGDQPQHF
TRBJ2-7,.,many,TRBV5-1,TGCGCCAGCAGCTTGGAGGCTCTAGGGTACGAGCAGTACTTC,CASSLEALGYEQYF
TRBJ2-3,.,.,TRBV10-3,TGTGCCACCAGTCTACGGTCTCGCACAGGTACGCAGTATTTT,CATSLRSRTGTQYF
TRBJ2-2,.,.,TRBV12-3/TRBV12-4,TGTGCCAGCAGTTTAGGTCCTGGCGCCGGGGAGCTGTTTTTT,CASSLGPGAGELFF
TRBJ2-7,.,.,TRBV7-3,TGTGCCAGCAGCCCAGATCCGGGCGGCGAGCAGTACTTC,CASSPDPGGEQYF
TRBJ2-7,.,.,TRBV5-1,TGCGCCAGCAGCTCGAATCCCGGGACCGGCTCCTACGAGCAGTACTTC,CASSSNPGTGSYEQYF
TRBJ1-5,TRBD1,few,TRBV12-5,TGTGCTAGTGGTTTGGTTGAAGGGGGCGTTTCATTGAGCAATCAGCCCCAGCATTTT,CASGLVEGGVSLSNQPQHF
TRBJ2-5,TRBD2,.,TRBV4-1,TGCGCCAGCAGCCAAGATACTAGCGGGTCAGAGACCCAGTACTTC,CASSQDTSGSETQYF
TRBJ1-4,.,many,TRBV3-1,TGTGCCAGCAGCCCACCTGCAACTAATGAAAAACTGTTTTTT,CASSPPATNEKLFF
TRBJ2-2,TRBD2,.,TRBV20-1,TGCAGTGCTATGGGACTAGCGGGGGGCCGGGGGGAGCTGTTTTTT,CSAMGLAGGRGELFF
TRBJ2-4,.,.,TRBV7-2,TGTGCCAGCAGCTTAGCGGAGCGGTTTTCCATTCAGTACTTC,CASSLAERFSIQYF
TRBJ2-5,.,many,TRBV5-1,TGCGCCAGCAGCCCTAGCCTCCAAGAGACCCAGTACTTC,CASSPSLQETQYF
TRBJ2-5,.,many,TRBV7-2,TGTGCCAGCAGCTTAGAACAGTGGGGGGGGCTCTCCCAAGAGACCCAGTACTTC,CASSLEQWGGLSQETQYF
TRBJ1-1,.,many,TRBV7-9,TGTGCCAGCAGCTTAGATGCAGCCTTTTTT,CASSLDAAFF
TRBJ2-7,TRBD1,.,TRBV4-1,TGCGCCAGCAGCCAGGCATGGGGACAGGGGGCCCACGAGCAGTACTTC,CASSQAWGQGAHEQYF
TRBJ2-3,.,many,TRBV9,TGTGCCAGCAGCGGGTGGGACACGCAGTATTTT,CASSGWDTQYF
TRBJ2-7,.,few,TRBV20-1,TGCAGTGCCCTCAAAAGGTCCTACGAGCAGTACTTC,CSALKRSYEQYF
TRBJ2-7,TRBD2,.,TRBV5-4,TGTGCCAGCACCCCGAATGCCGGACTAGCGCCCTACGAGCAGTACTTC,CASTPNAGLAPYEQYF
TRBJ2-5,TRBD1,once,TRBV6-1,TGTGCCAGCAGTCCACGGGACAGGGGACGAAGTAGAGAGACCCAGTACTTC,CASSPRDRGRSRETQYF